These T cell receptor beta chains were read from a single sample in a study of Ad26.COV2.S vaccination and SARS-CoV-2 variants. The method was immunoSEQ multiplex PCR; TCRdb's version includes in-frame clones alone and lacks a portion of them. Among around 320,000 clones, 86% were seen once, and the ten largest hold under 2%. Source: peripheral blood, taken in a trial of Ad26.COV2.S vaccine versus placebo. The receptors stem from a person aged 18-65 years who received the Ad26.COV2.S COVID-19 vaccine or a placebo. The CDR3 runs from the conserved cysteine through the conserved F or W. The D gene is left open where the match is weak. Not all rows give a size; the values are once, few, many and, for expanded clones, a class.

v_gene: TRBV7-9
abundance: NA
len: 15
d_gene: NA
j_gene: TRBJ1-2
CDR3nt: TGTGCCAGCAGCCAACTGACAGGAATCAACTATGGCTACACCTTC
CDR3aa: CASSQLTGINYGYTF

v_gene: TRBV6-6
abundance: once
len: 14
d_gene: TRBD1
j_gene: TRBJ1-5
CDR3nt: TGTGCCAGCAGTGGGACAGGGGACAATCAGCCCCAGCATTTT
CDR3aa: CASSGTGDNQPQHF

v_gene: TRBV12-3/TRBV12-4
abundance: NA
len: 13
d_gene: NA
j_gene: TRBJ1-1
CDR3nt: TGTGCCAGCAGTTTAGGGCGAGTTGTAGAAGCTTTCTTT
CDR3aa: CASSLGRVVEAFF

v_gene: TRBV5-1
abundance: NA
len: 16
d_gene: NA
j_gene: TRBJ2-1
CDR3nt: TGCGCCAGCAGCATCCCGGACACCGTCTCCTACAATGAGCAGTTCTTC
CDR3aa: CASSIPDTVSYNEQFF

v_gene: TRBV5-1
abundance: NA
len: 15
d_gene: TRBD1
j_gene: TRBJ2-7
CDR3nt: TGCGCCAGCAGCTTGCAGGGGACAGGGGCCTACGAGCAGTACTTC
CDR3aa: CASSLQGTGAYEQYF

v_gene: TRBV5-6
abundance: NA
len: 14
d_gene: NA
j_gene: TRBJ1-5
CDR3nt: TGTGCCAGCAGCTTGGGACGTCAAAATCAGCCCCAGCATTTT
CDR3aa: CASSLGRQNQPQHF

v_gene: TRBV30
abundance: NA
len: 17
d_gene: NA
j_gene: TRBJ2-2
CDR3nt: TGTGCCTGGAGTGACACCCGGCGGCATAAAAACACCGGGGAGCTGTTTTTT
CDR3aa: CAWSDTRRHKNTGELFF

v_gene: TRBV5-1
abundance: once
len: 15
d_gene: NA
j_gene: TRBJ2-5
CDR3nt: TGCGCCAGCAGCTTGGCGACAGGTCTTTTGGGGACCCAGTACTTC
CDR3aa: CASSLATGLLGTQYF

v_gene: TRBV30
abundance: once
len: 14
d_gene: NA
j_gene: TRBJ2-2
CDR3nt: TGTGCCTATGGGGACCAGCTAGTCACCGGGGAGCTGTTTTTT
CDR3aa: CAYGDQLVTGELFF

v_gene: TRBV5-3
abundance: NA
len: 17
d_gene: TRBD2
j_gene: TRBJ2-1
CDR3nt: TGTGCCAGAAGCACAACTAGCGGGGGGGCCCCCTACAATGAGCAGTTCTTC
CDR3aa: CARSTTSGGAPYNEQFF

v_gene: TRBV2
abundance: NA
len: 16
d_gene: NA
j_gene: TRBJ2-5
CDR3nt: TGTGCCAGCAGTATCTTAGAGGGAATCCGGCAAGCGACCCAGTACTTC
CDR3aa: CASSILEGIRQATQYF

v_gene: TRBV6-5
abundance: NA
len: 14
d_gene: NA
j_gene: TRBJ2-7
CDR3nt: TGTGCCAGCCTCCTCCGGGACGGCTCCTACGAGCAGTACTTC
CDR3aa: CASLLRDGSYEQYF

v_gene: TRBV6-2/TRBV6-3
abundance: many
len: 13
d_gene: NA
j_gene: TRBJ2-7
CDR3nt: TGTGCCAGCAGTTACGGCCGCATGTACGAGCAGTACTTC
CDR3aa: CASSYGRMYEQYF

v_gene: TRBV19
abundance: many
len: 16
d_gene: NA
j_gene: TRBJ2-7
CDR3nt: TGTGCCAGTAGTATGACCAGACAGTCTAATTCCTACGAGCAGTACTTC
CDR3aa: CASSMTRQSNSYEQYF

v_gene: TRBV6-1
abundance: NA
len: 14
d_gene: NA
j_gene: TRBJ2-7
CDR3nt: TGTGCCAGCAGTGAGACAGCTCTCTCCTACGAGCAGTACTTC
CDR3aa: CASSETALSYEQYF

v_gene: TRBV15
abundance: NA
len: 12
d_gene: NA
j_gene: TRBJ2-7
CDR3nt: TGTGCCACCAGCTCTACATCGTCCGAGCAGTACTTC
CDR3aa: CATSSTSSEQYF

v_gene: TRBV27
abundance: NA
len: 15
d_gene: NA
j_gene: TRBJ1-5
CDR3nt: TGTGCCAGCAGTTTAGAAGGGTCCGACAATCAGCCCCAGCATTTT
CDR3aa: CASSLEGSDNQPQHF

v_gene: TRBV11-2
abundance: NA
len: 15
d_gene: NA
j_gene: TRBJ2-3
CDR3nt: TGTGCCAGCAGCTTAGACCGAGCCCGGAAAGATACGCAGTATTTT
CDR3aa: CASSLDRARKDTQYF

v_gene: TRBV12-3/TRBV12-4
abundance: NA
len: 13
d_gene: NA
j_gene: TRBJ1-6
CDR3nt: TGTGCCAGCAGGGTAGGGGCGAATTCACCCCTCCACTTT
CDR3aa: CASRVGANSPLHF

v_gene: TRBV6-5
abundance: NA
len: 13
d_gene: TRBD1
j_gene: TRBJ1-1
CDR3nt: TGTGCCAGCAATCGACAGGGGGCAGGGCAAGCTTTCTTT
CDR3aa: CASNRQGAGQAFF

v_gene: TRBV7-2
abundance: NA
len: 15
d_gene: TRBD1
j_gene: TRBJ1-5
CDR3nt: TGTGCCAGCAGCTTAGTGGTAGGGGGCTATCAGCCCCAGCATTTT
CDR3aa: CASSLVVGGYQPQHF

v_gene: TRBV7-2
abundance: NA
len: 16
d_gene: NA
j_gene: TRBJ2-4
CDR3nt: TGTGCCAGCAGCCACCCAGGGGAGAGGGCCAAAAACATTCAGTACTTC
CDR3aa: CASSHPGERAKNIQYF

v_gene: TRBV2
abundance: NA
len: 15
d_gene: NA
j_gene: TRBJ2-1
CDR3nt: TGTGCCAGCAGTGCTTGGAAAGGATGGTACAATGAGCAGTTCTTC
CDR3aa: CASSAWKGWYNEQFF

v_gene: TRBV7-2
abundance: NA
len: 11
d_gene: NA
j_gene: TRBJ2-3
CDR3nt: TGTGCCAGCAGCTCCTCGAAGAGCCTGTATTTT
CDR3aa: CASSSSKSLYF

v_gene: TRBV5-1
abundance: NA
len: 15
d_gene: NA
j_gene: TRBJ1-1
CDR3nt: TGCGCCAGCAGCCTTGACAGCCTCATGAACACTGAAGCTTTCTTT
CDR3aa: CASSLDSLMNTEAFF

v_gene: TRBV21-1
abundance: NA
len: 14
d_gene: NA
j_gene: TRBJ1-1
CDR3nt: TGTGCCAGCACGTCGACAGCATATTGTGCTGAAGCTTTCTTT
CDR3aa: CASTSTAYCAEAFF

v_gene: TRBV19
abundance: NA
len: 16
d_gene: TRBD1
j_gene: TRBJ1-5
CDR3nt: TGTGCCAGTAGTATTACAGGGGGCCACGGAGGTCAGCCCCAGCATTTT
CDR3aa: CASSITGGHGGQPQHF

v_gene: TRBV10-3
abundance: once
len: 14
d_gene: NA
j_gene: TRBJ1-1
CDR3nt: TGTGCCGTCCGGGGGGGGGTCGAGAACACTGAAGCTTTCTTT
CDR3aa: CAVRGGVENTEAFF

v_gene: TRBV15
abundance: NA
len: 20
d_gene: TRBD2
j_gene: TRBJ2-5
CDR3nt: TGTGCCACCAGCAGAGATAAGGGACTAGCGGGGGGGCGGTTACAGGAGACCCAGTACTTC
CDR3aa: CATSRDKGLAGGRLQETQYF

v_gene: TRBV7-9
abundance: NA
len: 18
d_gene: TRBD1
j_gene: TRBJ1-1
CDR3nt: TGTGCCAGCACCCTGGGACAGAAATCAACCCGGCTCGTCACTGAAGCTTTCTTT
CDR3aa: CASTLGQKSTRLVTEAFF

v_gene: TRBV30
abundance: NA
len: 14
d_gene: NA
j_gene: TRBJ2-7
CDR3nt: TGTGCCTGGTCTAAAGGACAGCTCTTTTACGAGCAGTACTTC
CDR3aa: CAWSKGQLFYEQYF

v_gene: TRBV25-1
abundance: NA
len: 16
d_gene: TRBD1
j_gene: TRBJ1-2
CDR3nt: TGTGCCAGCATTAGCCGTCCGGGACAGGGAAGATACGGCTACACCTTC
CDR3aa: CASISRPGQGRYGYTF

v_gene: TRBV9
abundance: few
len: 13
d_gene: NA
j_gene: TRBJ2-2
CDR3nt: TGTGCCAGCAGCGGATGGGAGGCCGGGGAGCTGTTTTTT
CDR3aa: CASSGWEAGELFF

v_gene: TRBV7-9
abundance: NA
len: 14
d_gene: NA
j_gene: TRBJ1-2
CDR3nt: TGTGCCAGCAGCTTAATAGGGGGTGGCCATGGCTACACCTTC
CDR3aa: CASSLIGGGHGYTF

v_gene: TRBV12-5
abundance: few
len: 12
d_gene: NA
j_gene: TRBJ2-7
CDR3nt: TGTGCTAGTGGTTTGACACTACAGGCGCAGTACTTC
CDR3aa: CASGLTLQAQYF

v_gene: TRBV7-2
abundance: NA
len: 15
d_gene: NA
j_gene: TRBJ2-1
CDR3nt: TGTGCCAGCAGCTTAATGGCGGTCTGGAGATCAGAGCAGTTCTTC
CDR3aa: CASSLMAVWRSEQFF

v_gene: TRBV28
abundance: NA
len: 13
d_gene: NA
j_gene: TRBJ1-2
CDR3nt: TGTGCCAGCAGGACCCCCGAACACTATGGCTACACCTTC
CDR3aa: CASRTPEHYGYTF

v_gene: TRBV14
abundance: NA
len: 18
d_gene: NA
j_gene: TRBJ1-6
CDR3nt: TGTGCCAGCAGCCAAGCAGGAACCGTAAGCTCCTATAATTCACCCCTCCACTTT
CDR3aa: CASSQAGTVSSYNSPLHF

v_gene: TRBV6-5
abundance: NA
len: 13
d_gene: NA
j_gene: TRBJ1-1
CDR3nt: TGTGCCAGCAGTTACAATACAGGGACTGAAGCTTTCTTT
CDR3aa: CASSYNTGTEAFF

v_gene: TRBV2
abundance: NA
len: 13
d_gene: NA
j_gene: TRBJ2-2
CDR3nt: TGTGCCAGCGGGACAACGAACACCGGGGAGCTGTTTTTT
CDR3aa: CASGTTNTGELFF

v_gene: TRBV5-1
abundance: NA
len: 15
d_gene: NA
j_gene: TRBJ2-2
CDR3nt: TGCGCCAGCAGCTTGGGGACTCCAAACACCGGGGAGCTGTTTTTT
CDR3aa: CASSLGTPNTGELFF

v_gene: TRBV2
abundance: NA
len: 14
d_gene: TRBD1
j_gene: TRBJ2-7
CDR3nt: TGTGCCAGCTCATCCGGGACAGGGGACTACGAGCAGTACTTC
CDR3aa: CASSSGTGDYEQYF

v_gene: TRBV5-1
abundance: NA
len: 15
d_gene: NA
j_gene: TRBJ1-4
CDR3nt: TGCGCCAGCAGCTTGGGAGTCAGCCTTAATGAAAAACTGTTTTTT
CDR3aa: CASSLGVSLNEKLFF

v_gene: TRBV7-9
abundance: NA
len: 15
d_gene: NA
j_gene: TRBJ1-4
CDR3nt: TGTGCCAGCAGCCCACGAGGGGATTCTAATGAAAAACTGTTTTTT
CDR3aa: CASSPRGDSNEKLFF

v_gene: TRBV4-2
abundance: NA
len: 13
d_gene: NA
j_gene: TRBJ2-1
CDR3nt: TGTGCCAGCAGCCAAGATGCTACCGTGGAGCAGTTCTTC
CDR3aa: CASSQDATVEQFF

v_gene: TRBV24-1
abundance: NA
len: 14
d_gene: TRBD1
j_gene: TRBJ2-5
CDR3nt: TGTGCCACCAGTGACTCGGGACAGGGGGGGACCCAGTACTTC
CDR3aa: CATSDSGQGGTQYF

v_gene: TRBV14
abundance: NA
len: 16
d_gene: NA
j_gene: TRBJ1-6
CDR3nt: TGTGCCAGCAGCCTCTCCATGGGTTCGGGTAATTCACCCCTCCACTTT
CDR3aa: CASSLSMGSGNSPLHF

v_gene: TRBV19
abundance: NA
len: 15
d_gene: TRBD1
j_gene: TRBJ1-6
CDR3nt: TGTGCCAGTAGTATATACAGGGGGATGGATTCACCCCTCCACTTT
CDR3aa: CASSIYRGMDSPLHF

v_gene: TRBV29-1
abundance: NA
len: 12
d_gene: NA
j_gene: TRBJ2-7
CDR3nt: TGCAGCGTGTCCGGGACACTTAACGAGCAGTACTTC
CDR3aa: CSVSGTLNEQYF

v_gene: TRBV5-6
abundance: NA
len: 14
d_gene: TRBD1
j_gene: TRBJ1-6
CDR3nt: TGTGCCAGCAGCTATGGGACAGGCTATTCACCCCTCCACTTT
CDR3aa: CASSYGTGYSPLHF

v_gene: TRBV18
abundance: NA
len: 14
d_gene: NA
j_gene: TRBJ1-2
CDR3nt: TGTGCCAGCTCACCAGGGGCAGACCTCTATGGCTACACCTTC
CDR3aa: CASSPGADLYGYTF

v_gene: TRBV6-5
abundance: NA
len: 16
d_gene: NA
j_gene: TRBJ2-4
CDR3nt: TGTGCCAGCAGTTACTCACGCACAGGGGAGGTGGGGATTCAGTACTTC
CDR3aa: CASSYSRTGEVGIQYF

v_gene: TRBV19
abundance: NA
len: 15
d_gene: NA
j_gene: TRBJ1-2
CDR3nt: TGTGCCAGTAGTATAAAGGTTGGGGGTCGGAATGGCTACACCTTC
CDR3aa: CASSIKVGGRNGYTF

v_gene: TRBV10-3
abundance: NA
len: 15
d_gene: NA
j_gene: TRBJ2-5
CDR3nt: TGTGCCATCAGTGATCCAGGGAGAGGTCAAGAGACCCAGTACTTC
CDR3aa: CAISDPGRGQETQYF

v_gene: TRBV7-2
abundance: NA
len: 18
d_gene: NA
j_gene: TRBJ2-6
CDR3nt: TGTGCCAGCAGAGATGTGGGGGCCCTGGGGTCTGGGGCCAACGTCCTGACTTTC
CDR3aa: CASRDVGALGSGANVLTF

v_gene: TRBV6-1
abundance: NA
len: 14
d_gene: NA
j_gene: TRBJ1-5
CDR3nt: TGTGCCAGCAGTGAAGCGGTGGCGGGTCAGCCCCAGCATTTT
CDR3aa: CASSEAVAGQPQHF

v_gene: TRBV18
abundance: NA
len: 13
d_gene: TRBD1
j_gene: TRBJ1-1
CDR3nt: TGTGCCAGTTCCGGGACAGGGGACACTGAAGCTTTCTTT
CDR3aa: CASSGTGDTEAFF